The present entry profiles one T cell receptor (beta chain) with its context. Its antigen specificity is not known. One base away there is no much larger clone; base qualities are not given. Including cysteine and phenylalanine, the CDR3 has 14 amino acids. Only CDR3 DNA remains: 42 bases, in frame from the first base. In the germline V gene (reference sequence), CDR1 corresponds to LNHDA and CDR2 to SQIVND. From V the trimming removes 5 bases and from J it removes 4 bases, while the gene matches leave 5 bases of the junction unaccounted for. Sorted unstimulated T cells and proliferating T cells recovered from mixed lymphocyte reactions underwent TCRbeta CDR3 sequencing. Fresh whole blood from around 11 HLA-typed healthy donors was used to isolate PBMCs. The library was generated by the immunoSEQ multiplex PCR assay. About 10^5 TCR templates per sample were assayed by the deep sequencing platform. Genomic DNA extracted from sorted T cells was used for TCRbeta CDR3 sequencing. Turning to the authors' computational methods: The R programming language was used for clonal analysis of the TCRbeta CDR3 data. Alloreactive CD4+ and CD8+ clones were defined by comparing unstimulated samples with post-reaction CFSE-low samples. Regulatory or non-regulatory origin of alloreactive CD4+ clones was assigned by matching sequences to the sorted unstimulated Treg and non-Treg repertoires. TCRdb took this table from immuneACCESS and kept in-frame rearrangements with V and J called. Such tables lack part of the clones; where checked against another copy, unresolved V genes explain under half of the gap, and the rest is unexplained. The DNA gave D and trimming, while V, J and clone size come from that table. A total of approximately 70,000 clones appear in this sample, around 90% of them only once. Together, the top ten hold roughly 30% of the sample.

This sample is part of a study of siplizumab effects on memory and regulatory T cells (dated by TCRdb to between 2018 and 2021). The study in broad terms: The study examined how the anti-CD2 antibody siplizumab affects alloreactive T-cell subsets in allogeneic mixed lymphocyte reactions built from human PBMCs.

General study outcomes and caveats: For roughly 75-95% of proliferating CD4+ or CD8+ clones, no naive or memory phenotype could be assigned. Because sequences at frequencies below about 10^-5 were poorly captured, only a minor fraction of alloreactive clones could be mapped back to unstimulated subsets. Whether proliferating Tregs from siplizumab cultures were suppressive was not functionally confirmed. The cumulative frequency of alloreactive sequences that could be traced back to unstimulated CD4+ memory T cells was significantly reduced by siplizumab. Unstimulated naive T cells appeared to be more diverse than memory T cells, and naive cells seemed to make a substantial contribution to the alloresponse. In reactions with siplizumab, an average of approximately 69% of mappable alloreactive CD4+ clones were Treg-derived, compared with approximately 29% in control reactions.

The rearranged chain carries TRBV19 and TRBJ1-2; TRBD1 aligns with 9 central bases. The receptor was isolated from a human donor in good health. Sequences were obtained from CD8+ T cells sorted from blood. The DNA sequence is as follows: TGTGCCAGTAGTCCCCAGACAGGGGGCTATGGCTACACCTTC. This translates into CASSPQTGGYGYTF.